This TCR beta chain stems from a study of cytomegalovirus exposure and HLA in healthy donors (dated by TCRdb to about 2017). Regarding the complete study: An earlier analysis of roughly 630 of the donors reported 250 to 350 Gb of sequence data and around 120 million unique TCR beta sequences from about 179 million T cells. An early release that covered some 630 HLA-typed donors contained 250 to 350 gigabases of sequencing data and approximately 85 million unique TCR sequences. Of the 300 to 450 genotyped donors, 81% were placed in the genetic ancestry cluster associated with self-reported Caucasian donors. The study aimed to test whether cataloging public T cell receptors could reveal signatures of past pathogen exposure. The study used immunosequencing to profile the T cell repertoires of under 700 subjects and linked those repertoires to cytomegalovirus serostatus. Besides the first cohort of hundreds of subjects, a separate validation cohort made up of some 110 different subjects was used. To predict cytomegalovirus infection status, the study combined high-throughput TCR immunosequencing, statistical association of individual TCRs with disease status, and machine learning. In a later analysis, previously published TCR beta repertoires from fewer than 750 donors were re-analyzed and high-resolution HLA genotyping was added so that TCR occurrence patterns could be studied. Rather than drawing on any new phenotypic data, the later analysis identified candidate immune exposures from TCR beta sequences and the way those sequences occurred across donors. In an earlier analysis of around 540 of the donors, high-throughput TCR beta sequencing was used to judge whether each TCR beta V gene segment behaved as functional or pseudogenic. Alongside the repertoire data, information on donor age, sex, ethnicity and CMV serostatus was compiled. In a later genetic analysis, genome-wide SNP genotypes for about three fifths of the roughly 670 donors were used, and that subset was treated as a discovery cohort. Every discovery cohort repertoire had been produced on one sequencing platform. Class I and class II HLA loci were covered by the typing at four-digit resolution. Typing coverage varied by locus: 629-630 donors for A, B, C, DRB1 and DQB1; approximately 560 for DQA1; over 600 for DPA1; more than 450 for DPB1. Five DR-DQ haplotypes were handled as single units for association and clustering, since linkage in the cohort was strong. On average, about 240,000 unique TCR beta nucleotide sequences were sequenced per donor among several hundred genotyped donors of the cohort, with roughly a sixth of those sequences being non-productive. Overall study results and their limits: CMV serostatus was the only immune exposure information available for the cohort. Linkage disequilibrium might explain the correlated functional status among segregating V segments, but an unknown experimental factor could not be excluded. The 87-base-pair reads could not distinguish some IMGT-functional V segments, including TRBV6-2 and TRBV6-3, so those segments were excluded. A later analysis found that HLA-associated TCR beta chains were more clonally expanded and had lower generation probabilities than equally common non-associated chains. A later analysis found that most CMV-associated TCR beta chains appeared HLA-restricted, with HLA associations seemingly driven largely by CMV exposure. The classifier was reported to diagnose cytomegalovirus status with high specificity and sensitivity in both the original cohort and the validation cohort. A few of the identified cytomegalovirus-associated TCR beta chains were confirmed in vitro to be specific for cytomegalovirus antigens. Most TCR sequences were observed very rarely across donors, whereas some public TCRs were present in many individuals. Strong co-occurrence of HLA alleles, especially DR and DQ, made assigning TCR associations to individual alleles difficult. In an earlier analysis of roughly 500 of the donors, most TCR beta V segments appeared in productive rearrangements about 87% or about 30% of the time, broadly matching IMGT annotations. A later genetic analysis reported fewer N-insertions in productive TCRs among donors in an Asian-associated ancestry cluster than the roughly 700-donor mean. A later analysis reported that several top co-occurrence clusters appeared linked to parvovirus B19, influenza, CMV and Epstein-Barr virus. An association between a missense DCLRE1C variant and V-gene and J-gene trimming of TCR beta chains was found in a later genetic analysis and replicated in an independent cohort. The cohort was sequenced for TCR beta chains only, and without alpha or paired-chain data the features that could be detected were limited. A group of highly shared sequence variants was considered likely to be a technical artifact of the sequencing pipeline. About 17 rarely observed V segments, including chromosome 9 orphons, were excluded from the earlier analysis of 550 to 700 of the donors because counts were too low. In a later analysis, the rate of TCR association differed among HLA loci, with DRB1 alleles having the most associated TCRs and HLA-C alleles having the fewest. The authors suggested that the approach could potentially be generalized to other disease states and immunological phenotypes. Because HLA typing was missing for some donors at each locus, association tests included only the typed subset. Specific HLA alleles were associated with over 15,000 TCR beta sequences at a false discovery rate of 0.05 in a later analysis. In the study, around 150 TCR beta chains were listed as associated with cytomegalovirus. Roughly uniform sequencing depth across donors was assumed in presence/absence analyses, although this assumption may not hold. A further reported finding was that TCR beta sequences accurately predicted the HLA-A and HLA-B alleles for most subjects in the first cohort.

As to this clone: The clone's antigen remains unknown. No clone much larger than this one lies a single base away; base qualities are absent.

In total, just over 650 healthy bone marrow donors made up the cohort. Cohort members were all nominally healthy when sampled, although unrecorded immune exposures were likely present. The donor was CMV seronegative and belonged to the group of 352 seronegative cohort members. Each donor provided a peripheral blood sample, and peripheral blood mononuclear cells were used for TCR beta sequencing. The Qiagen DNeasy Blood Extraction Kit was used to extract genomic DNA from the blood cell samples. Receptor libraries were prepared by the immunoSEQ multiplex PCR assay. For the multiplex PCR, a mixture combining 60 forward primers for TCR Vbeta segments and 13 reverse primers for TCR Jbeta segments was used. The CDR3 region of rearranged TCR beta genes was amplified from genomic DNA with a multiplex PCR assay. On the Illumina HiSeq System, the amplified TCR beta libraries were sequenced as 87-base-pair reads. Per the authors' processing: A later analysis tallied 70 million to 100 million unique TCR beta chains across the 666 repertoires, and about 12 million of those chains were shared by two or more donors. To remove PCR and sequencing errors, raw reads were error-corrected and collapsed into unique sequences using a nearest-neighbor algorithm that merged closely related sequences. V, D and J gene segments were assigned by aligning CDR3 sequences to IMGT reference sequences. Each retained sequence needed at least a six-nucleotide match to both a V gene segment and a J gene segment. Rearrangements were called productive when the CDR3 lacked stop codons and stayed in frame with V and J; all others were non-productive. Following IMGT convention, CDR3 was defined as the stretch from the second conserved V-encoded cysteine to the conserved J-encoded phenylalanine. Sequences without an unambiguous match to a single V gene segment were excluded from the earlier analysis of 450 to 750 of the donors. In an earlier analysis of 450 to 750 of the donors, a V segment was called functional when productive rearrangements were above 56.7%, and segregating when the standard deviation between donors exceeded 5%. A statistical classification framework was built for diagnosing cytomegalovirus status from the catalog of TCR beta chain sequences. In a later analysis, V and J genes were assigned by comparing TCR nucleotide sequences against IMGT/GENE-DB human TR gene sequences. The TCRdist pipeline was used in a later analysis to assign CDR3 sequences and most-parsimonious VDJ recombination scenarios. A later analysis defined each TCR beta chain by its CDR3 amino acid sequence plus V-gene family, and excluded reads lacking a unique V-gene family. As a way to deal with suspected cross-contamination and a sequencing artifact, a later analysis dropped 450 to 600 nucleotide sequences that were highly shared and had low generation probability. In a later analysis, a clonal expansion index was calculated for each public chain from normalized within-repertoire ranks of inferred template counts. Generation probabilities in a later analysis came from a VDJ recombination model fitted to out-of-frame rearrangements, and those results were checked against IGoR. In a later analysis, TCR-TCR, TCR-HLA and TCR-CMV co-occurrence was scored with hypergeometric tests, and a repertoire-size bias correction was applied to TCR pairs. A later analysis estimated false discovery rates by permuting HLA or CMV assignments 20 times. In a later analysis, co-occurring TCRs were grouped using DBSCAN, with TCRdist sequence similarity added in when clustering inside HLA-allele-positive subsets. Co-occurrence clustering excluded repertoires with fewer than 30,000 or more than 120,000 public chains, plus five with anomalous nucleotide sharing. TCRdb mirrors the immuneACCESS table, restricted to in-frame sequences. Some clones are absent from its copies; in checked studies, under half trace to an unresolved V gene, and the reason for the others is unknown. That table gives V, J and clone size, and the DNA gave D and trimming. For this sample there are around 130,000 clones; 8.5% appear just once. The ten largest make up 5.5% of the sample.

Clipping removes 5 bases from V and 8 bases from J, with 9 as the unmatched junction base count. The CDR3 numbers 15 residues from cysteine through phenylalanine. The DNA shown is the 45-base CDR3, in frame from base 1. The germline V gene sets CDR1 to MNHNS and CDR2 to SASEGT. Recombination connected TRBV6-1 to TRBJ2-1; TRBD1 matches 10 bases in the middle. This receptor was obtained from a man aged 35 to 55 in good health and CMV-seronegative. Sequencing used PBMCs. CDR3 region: CASSNGDRGVYEQFF. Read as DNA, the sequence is TGTGCCAGCAGTAACGGGGACAGGGGTGTATATGAGCAGTTCTTC.